These T cell receptor beta chains were read from a single sample in a study of blood T cell repertoires in COVID-19. Sequenced by immunoSEQ multiplex PCR; TCRdb stores in-frame clones only, minus some. The repertoire holds around 97,000 clones, with 80% to 90% as singletons. The sample was peripheral blood. Receptors were obtained from a human donor in a cohort sampled during active COVID-19. Both conserved end residues are part of each CDR3. D genes are given only for firm matches. Clone size is not always given. Where it is, it says once, few, many or a class for expanded clones.

v_call: TRBV3-1/TRBV3-2; d_call: NA; j_call: TRBJ1-2; clone_size: NA; cdr3_nt: TGTGCCAGCAGCCAAGACTCCGGGGGAAACTATGGCTACACCTTC; cdr3_aa: CASSQDSGGNYGYTF
v_call: TRBV24-1; d_call: NA; j_call: TRBJ2-3; clone_size: NA; cdr3_nt: TGTGCCACCAGTGATCCAGGGTTCGGCACAGATACGCAGTATTTT; cdr3_aa: CATSDPGFGTDTQYF
v_call: TRBV10-1; d_call: NA; j_call: TRBJ2-7; clone_size: few; cdr3_nt: TGCGCCAGCAGTGAAACCGGGAGAGCCTACGAGCAGTACTTC; cdr3_aa: CASSETGRAYEQYF
v_call: TRBV5-1; d_call: TRBD1; j_call: TRBJ2-3; clone_size: NA; cdr3_nt: TGCGCCAGCAGCTTAGGGACAGGGACAGATACGCAGTATTTT; cdr3_aa: CASSLGTGTDTQYF
v_call: TRBV18; d_call: TRBD1; j_call: TRBJ2-4; clone_size: NA; cdr3_nt: TGTGCCAGCTCATTTGACAGGGGTCAAAACATTCAGTACTTC; cdr3_aa: CASSFDRGQNIQYF
v_call: TRBV5-1; d_call: NA; j_call: TRBJ1-1; clone_size: NA; cdr3_nt: TGCGCCAGCAGCCCGGACAGCCCCGGTCCTGAAGCTTTCTTT; cdr3_aa: CASSPDSPGPEAFF
v_call: TRBV7-9; d_call: TRBD2; j_call: TRBJ2-1; clone_size: NA; cdr3_nt: TGTGCCAGCAGCATTCTAGCGGGGGGGCCGAATGAGCAGTTCTTC; cdr3_aa: CASSILAGGPNEQFF
v_call: TRBV7-9; d_call: NA; j_call: TRBJ2-3; clone_size: NA; cdr3_nt: TGTGCCAGCAGCCAGGGGTTCCGGCCCCGCACAGCGGATACGCAGTATTTT; cdr3_aa: CASSQGFRPRTADTQYF
v_call: TRBV6-5; d_call: NA; j_call: TRBJ1-2; clone_size: once; cdr3_nt: TGTGCCAGCAGTTACTCCTCCCTCCGGGGGAACTATGGCTACACCTTC; cdr3_aa: CASSYSSLRGNYGYTF
v_call: TRBV18; d_call: TRBD2; j_call: TRBJ2-3; clone_size: NA; cdr3_nt: TGTGCCAGCTCACCCAGCGGGAGATGGTCAGATACGCAGTATTTT; cdr3_aa: CASSPSGRWSDTQYF
v_call: TRBV2; d_call: TRBD1; j_call: TRBJ2-7; clone_size: NA; cdr3_nt: TGTGCCAGCAGGAACAGGGGGCCCTACGAGCAGTACTTC; cdr3_aa: CASRNRGPYEQYF
v_call: TRBV6-5; d_call: TRBD1; j_call: TRBJ2-7; clone_size: NA; cdr3_nt: TGTGCGGCCGACAGGGGACGTTCTACCTACGAGCAGTACTTC; cdr3_aa: CAADRGRSTYEQYF
v_call: TRBV5-1; d_call: TRBD1; j_call: TRBJ1-4; clone_size: NA; cdr3_nt: TGCGCCAGCAGCTTGAAACCGGGACAGGGAAGCGAAAAACTGTTTTTT; cdr3_aa: CASSLKPGQGSEKLFF
v_call: TRBV28; d_call: NA; j_call: TRBJ2-7; clone_size: NA; cdr3_nt: TGTGCCAGCAGTTTAACCCTAGCCGAATCCTACGAGCAGTACTTC; cdr3_aa: CASSLTLAESYEQYF
v_call: TRBV5-1; d_call: TRBD2; j_call: TRBJ2-7; clone_size: NA; cdr3_nt: TGCGCCAGCAGCTTGGTCGGGACTAACTACGAGCAGTACTTC; cdr3_aa: CASSLVGTNYEQYF
v_call: TRBV6-2/TRBV6-3; d_call: TRBD2; j_call: TRBJ2-3; clone_size: NA; cdr3_nt: TGTGCCAGCAGTTACTCGACTAGCGGGAGTGCCACAGATACGCAGTATTTT; cdr3_aa: CASSYSTSGSATDTQYF
v_call: TRBV9; d_call: TRBD2; j_call: TRBJ2-7; clone_size: once; cdr3_nt: TGTGCCAGCAGCCCGGGGGTTTTAGCGGGGTCCTCCTACGAGCAGTACTTC; cdr3_aa: CASSPGVLAGSSYEQYF
v_call: TRBV18; d_call: TRBD1; j_call: TRBJ1-4; clone_size: NA; cdr3_nt: TGTGCCAGCTCACTCGACAGGGTAGGCGAAAAACTGTTTTTT; cdr3_aa: CASSLDRVGEKLFF
v_call: TRBV5-1; d_call: TRBD2; j_call: TRBJ2-7; clone_size: few; cdr3_nt: TGCGCCAGCAGCCACACTAGCGGAAGTTACGAGCAGTACTTC; cdr3_aa: CASSHTSGSYEQYF
v_call: TRBV7-8; d_call: NA; j_call: TRBJ2-7; clone_size: NA; cdr3_nt: TGTGCCAGCAGCTGGGGCAGGGGCTACGAGCAGTACTTC; cdr3_aa: CASSWGRGYEQYF
v_call: TRBV7-9; d_call: TRBD1; j_call: TRBJ1-4; clone_size: NA; cdr3_nt: TGTGCCAGCAGCTTAGGGACAGGGTGGGAAAAACTGTTTTTT; cdr3_aa: CASSLGTGWEKLFF
v_call: TRBV7-9; d_call: NA; j_call: TRBJ2-3; clone_size: NA; cdr3_nt: TGTGCCAGCAGCTTGGGCTCCACTGGCCCAGATACGCAGTATTTT; cdr3_aa: CASSLGSTGPDTQYF
v_call: TRBV18; d_call: TRBD1; j_call: TRBJ2-7; clone_size: NA; cdr3_nt: TGTGCCAGCTCACCACGACAGGGTTACTACGAGCAGTACTTC; cdr3_aa: CASSPRQGYYEQYF
v_call: TRBV7-6; d_call: TRBD2; j_call: TRBJ2-1; clone_size: NA; cdr3_nt: TGTGCCAGCAGCTTAGCCGGACTAGCGGGAAATGAGCAGTTCTTC; cdr3_aa: CASSLAGLAGNEQFF
v_call: TRBV29-1; d_call: NA; j_call: TRBJ1-1; clone_size: NA; cdr3_nt: TGCAGCGTTGATAACAGAAATTTACCCGAAGCTTTCTTT; cdr3_aa: CSVDNRNLPEAFF
v_call: TRBV30; d_call: TRBD1; j_call: TRBJ1-5; clone_size: NA; cdr3_nt: TGTGCCTGGACCCAAAGGGGGGACAGGGGGTATGAGAGTCGGTTTTGCAATCAGCCCCAGCATTTT; cdr3_aa: CAWTQRGDRGYESRFCNQPQHF
v_call: TRBV24-1; d_call: NA; j_call: TRBJ2-1; clone_size: NA; cdr3_nt: TGTGCCACCAGTGATAACCCCCTCGAGAATGAGCAGTTCTTC; cdr3_aa: CATSDNPLENEQFF
v_call: TRBV27; d_call: NA; j_call: TRBJ2-7; clone_size: NA; cdr3_nt: TGTGCCAGCAGTTTCATTGCAGGTACAAACGAGCAGTACTTC; cdr3_aa: CASSFIAGTNEQYF
v_call: TRBV27; d_call: TRBD2; j_call: TRBJ2-7; clone_size: NA; cdr3_nt: TGTGCCAGCAGCCTCAGACTAGCGGGAGGTCTCTCCTACGAGCAGTACTTC; cdr3_aa: CASSLRLAGGLSYEQYF
v_call: TRBV6-4; d_call: TRBD2; j_call: TRBJ2-3; clone_size: NA; cdr3_nt: TGTGCCAGCACCTTCGGACTAGCTTACCCAGATACGCAGTATTTT; cdr3_aa: CASTFGLAYPDTQYF
v_call: TRBV2; d_call: NA; j_call: TRBJ2-2; clone_size: NA; cdr3_nt: TGTGCCAGCAGGATGACAGGAGCCACCGGGGAGCTGTTTTTT; cdr3_aa: CASRMTGATGELFF
v_call: TRBV5-6; d_call: NA; j_call: TRBJ1-2; clone_size: NA; cdr3_nt: TGTGCCAGCAGCTTGGCGCAGGCCTACTATGGCTACACCTTC; cdr3_aa: CASSLAQAYYGYTF
v_call: TRBV27; d_call: TRBD2; j_call: TRBJ2-3; clone_size: NA; cdr3_nt: TGCGCTCCGGGGCGGGAGTACGCAGATACGCAGTATTTT; cdr3_aa: CAPGREYADTQYF
v_call: TRBV29-1; d_call: NA; j_call: TRBJ2-5; clone_size: NA; cdr3_nt: TGCAGCGTTGAAGTGGTAGCGAAAGAGACCCAGTACTTC; cdr3_aa: CSVEVVAKETQYF
v_call: TRBV6-5; d_call: TRBD2; j_call: TRBJ2-2; clone_size: NA; cdr3_nt: TGTGCCAGCAGCCGGGGGGGCACCGGGGAGCTGTTTTTT; cdr3_aa: CASSRGGTGELFF
v_call: TRBV18; d_call: NA; j_call: TRBJ1-5; clone_size: NA; cdr3_nt: TGTGCCAGCTCACTCAGGGGATATAGCAATCAGCCCCAGCATTTT; cdr3_aa: CASSLRGYSNQPQHF
v_call: TRBV5-1; d_call: TRBD2; j_call: TRBJ2-3; clone_size: NA; cdr3_nt: TGCGCCAGCAGCCAGGGACTAGCGTGGGATACGCAGTATTTT; cdr3_aa: CASSQGLAWDTQYF
v_call: TRBV5-1; d_call: TRBD1; j_call: TRBJ1-6; clone_size: NA; cdr3_nt: TGCGCCAGCAGCTTGGAGCGTGGGGGGACAGGGAACTCACCCCTCCACTTT; cdr3_aa: CASSLERGGTGNSPLHF
v_call: TRBV19; d_call: TRBD1; j_call: TRBJ2-7; clone_size: NA; cdr3_nt: TGTGCCAGTAGTGCTACAGGGGGTAACGGCGAGCAGTACTTC; cdr3_aa: CASSATGGNGEQYF
v_call: TRBV5-1; d_call: NA; j_call: TRBJ2-3; clone_size: NA; cdr3_nt: TGCGCCAGCAGCCTTACTAGTCGAATCACAGATACGCAGTATTTT; cdr3_aa: CASSLTSRITDTQYF
v_call: TRBV28; d_call: TRBD1; j_call: TRBJ1-6; clone_size: many; cdr3_nt: TGTGCCAGCATAGGGACAGGGCAAGGCTCCTATAATTCACCCCTCCACTTT; cdr3_aa: CASIGTGQGSYNSPLHF
v_call: TRBV30; d_call: NA; j_call: TRBJ1-5; clone_size: NA; cdr3_nt: TGTGCCTGGAGTGCGTCCGGCAATCAGCCCCAGCATTTT; cdr3_aa: CAWSASGNQPQHF
v_call: TRBV20-1; d_call: TRBD1; j_call: TRBJ1-2; clone_size: NA; cdr3_nt: TGCATGTTAACCGGGACAGGGGGATACACCTTC; cdr3_aa: CMLTGTGGYTF
v_call: TRBV4-1; d_call: NA; j_call: TRBJ2-7; clone_size: NA; cdr3_nt: TGCGCCAGCAGCCCCCTATCCAGGGCCACCTACGAGCAGTACTTC; cdr3_aa: CASSPLSRATYEQYF
v_call: TRBV28; d_call: TRBD2; j_call: TRBJ2-7; clone_size: NA; cdr3_nt: TGTGCCAGCAGCATCGTTAGCGGGACCAACGAGCAGTACTTC; cdr3_aa: CASSIVSGTNEQYF
v_call: TRBV30; d_call: TRBD1; j_call: TRBJ2-4; clone_size: NA; cdr3_nt: TGTGCCTGGAGTGTAAAACCGGGACAGTTGGCCAAAAACATTCAGTACTTC; cdr3_aa: CAWSVKPGQLAKNIQYF
v_call: TRBV18; d_call: NA; j_call: TRBJ2-4; clone_size: NA; cdr3_nt: TGTGCCAGCTCACCTTCTGGGGGCGGGTGGGCCAAAAACATTCAGTACTTC; cdr3_aa: CASSPSGGGWAKNIQYF
v_call: TRBV3-1/TRBV3-2; d_call: NA; j_call: TRBJ2-1; clone_size: NA; cdr3_nt: TGTGCCAGCAGCCTATCGAGTGAGCAGTTCTTC; cdr3_aa: CASSLSSEQFF
v_call: TRBV5-1; d_call: NA; j_call: TRBJ2-2; clone_size: NA; cdr3_nt: TGCGCCAGCAGTTGGAGGGACACCGGGGAGCTGTTTTTT; cdr3_aa: CASSWRDTGELFF
v_call: TRBV6-6; d_call: TRBD1; j_call: TRBJ1-1; clone_size: NA; cdr3_nt: TGTGCCAGCAGAAGGGACAGGGGCCGAAAAAACACTGAAGCTTTCTTT; cdr3_aa: CASRRDRGRKNTEAFF
v_call: TRBV25-1; d_call: NA; j_call: TRBJ1-4; clone_size: NA; cdr3_nt: TGTGCCAGCAGTGCTTCAGGGTTCTTCATTGAAAAACTGTTTTTT; cdr3_aa: CASSASGFFIEKLFF
v_call: TRBV7-3; d_call: TRBD2; j_call: TRBJ2-5; clone_size: few; cdr3_nt: TGTGCCAGCAGCTTAAGCGGGGGGGCGATGGAGACCCAGTACTTC; cdr3_aa: CASSLSGGAMETQYF
v_call: TRBV3-1/TRBV3-2; d_call: NA; j_call: TRBJ1-2; clone_size: NA; cdr3_nt: TGTGCCAGCAGCAACCGGGGGGCAAAGGGCTACACCTTC; cdr3_aa: CASSNRGAKGYTF
v_call: TRBV9; d_call: TRBD1; j_call: TRBJ2-6; clone_size: NA; cdr3_nt: TGTGCCAGCAGCGTCCACAGGGGACCTGCTGGGGCCAACGTCCTGACTTTC; cdr3_aa: CASSVHRGPAGANVLTF
v_call: TRBV5-1; d_call: TRBD2; j_call: TRBJ2-3; clone_size: NA; cdr3_nt: TGCGCCAGCAGCTTGGGCAGCGGGGGCACAGATACGCAGTATTTT; cdr3_aa: CASSLGSGGTDTQYF
v_call: TRBV7-8; d_call: TRBD2; j_call: TRBJ2-4; clone_size: once; cdr3_nt: TGTGCCAGCAGCTTAAGGACTAGCGATGCCAAAAACATTCAGTACTTC; cdr3_aa: CASSLRTSDAKNIQYF
v_call: TRBV3-1/TRBV3-2; d_call: TRBD2; j_call: TRBJ2-1; clone_size: NA; cdr3_nt: TGTGCCAGCCAAGGACTAGCGGGGGGGAATGAGCAGTTCTTC; cdr3_aa: CASQGLAGGNEQFF
v_call: TRBV6-1; d_call: TRBD1; j_call: TRBJ2-5; clone_size: NA; cdr3_nt: TGTGCCAGCAGTGAATACAGGGGACGAGAGACCCAGTACTTC; cdr3_aa: CASSEYRGRETQYF
v_call: TRBV7-2; d_call: TRBD1; j_call: TRBJ1-1; clone_size: NA; cdr3_nt: TGTGCCAGCAGCTTAGCGGACAGGGGACTCATGAACACTGAAGCTTTCTTT; cdr3_aa: CASSLADRGLMNTEAFF
v_call: TRBV14; d_call: NA; j_call: TRBJ2-1; clone_size: NA; cdr3_nt: TGTGCCAGCCAGGACTATCTAAACAATGAGCAGTTCTTC; cdr3_aa: CASQDYLNNEQFF